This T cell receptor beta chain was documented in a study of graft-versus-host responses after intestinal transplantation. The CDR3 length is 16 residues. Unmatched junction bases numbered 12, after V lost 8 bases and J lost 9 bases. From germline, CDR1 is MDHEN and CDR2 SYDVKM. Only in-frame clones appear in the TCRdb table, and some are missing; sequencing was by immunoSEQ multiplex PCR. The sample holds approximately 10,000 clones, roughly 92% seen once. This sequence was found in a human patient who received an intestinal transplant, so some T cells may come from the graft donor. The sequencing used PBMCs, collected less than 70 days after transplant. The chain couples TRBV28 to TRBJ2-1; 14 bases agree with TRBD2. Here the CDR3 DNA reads TGTGCCAGCTGTCACCAGGGACTAGCGGGAGTGGGTGAGCAGTTCTTC. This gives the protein CASCHQGLAGVGEQFF.